Presented here are 31 T cell receptor beta chains from one specimen sequenced in a study of blood T cell repertoires in COVID-19 (dated by TCRdb to 2019 to 2021). The method was the immunoSEQ multiplex PCR assay. TCRdb's version of the immuneACCESS table is confined to in-frame rearrangements and falls short of the full clone set. An unresolved V gene accounts for under half of the shortfall where checked; the remainder is of unknown origin. A total of fewer than 200,000 clones appear in this sample, 80% to 90% of them only once. Of the sample, 0.8% to 1.2% falls within the top ten clones. The sample comprised peripheral blood. The receptors were sampled from a man aged 40-55 years with acute or convalescent COVID-19.

The V gene is TRBV27, the J gene TRBJ2-5; TRBD1 matches 9 bases. The end of the DNA is better explained by TRBJ2-7, so the J call may be wrong. Per germline, CDR1 MNHEY and CDR2 SMNVEV (reference sequence). The CDR3 contains 14 residues. The CDR3 sequence: CASSPDRGRYEQYF. The CDR3 region has the DNA TGTGCCAGCAGTCCGGACAGGGGACGGTACGAGCAGTACTTC.

The rearrangement joins TRBV27 to TRBJ1-1, with D possibly being TRBD1 (5 bases). V dropped 6 bases and J dropped 4 bases, with 9 bases sitting between them. Germline-derived CDR1 and CDR2 are MNHEY and SMNVEV (reference sequence). The CDR3 runs to 12 residues. The DNA of the CDR3 is TGTGCCAGCAGCCATCAGGGCACTGAAGCTTTCTTT. Protein: CASSHQGTEAFF.

The rearrangement joins TRBV24-1 to TRBJ2-1; D is perhaps TRBD1 (6 bases). The length of the CDR3 is 16 residues. V was trimmed by 0 bases and J by 4 bases, leaving 12 bases between them. Germline V gene lookup returns CDR1 KGHDR and CDR2 SFDVKD. This CDR3 reads CATSDLEPGTYNEQFF. The CDR3 DNA is TGTGCCACCAGTGATTTGGAGCCAGGGACATACAATGAGCAGTTCTTC.

The CDR3 DNA reads as TGTGCCAGCAGCTCCGAGGGTAATAAGGGGGCGGTCTATGGCTACACCTTC. Amino acids: CASSSEGNKGAVYGYTF. The V gene is TRBV7-2, the J gene TRBJ1-2; 7 nucleotides line up with TRBD1. V dropped 4 bases and J dropped 4; count of bases not matched to a gene: 15. CDR1 and CDR2 from the germline V gene are SGHTA and FQGNSA. The CDR3 consists of 17 residues.

The DNA of the CDR3 is TGTGCCTGGAGTTTGGGTATCGGGAGCGGGCAAGAGACCCAGTACTTC. This gives the protein CAWSLGIGSGQETQYF. This chain connects TRBV30 to TRBJ2-5; TRBD2 is a possible D gene (6 bases). The germline CDR1 and CDR2 sequences are GTSNPN and SVGIG (reference sequence). Trimming left V 2 bases short and J 2 bases short, with 18 bases between. The CDR3 is made up of 16 amino acids.

CDR3 coding DNA: TGTGCCAGCCGGCTTTCGACAGGGACCGGCTTCTTCGGCCAAGAGACCCAGTACTTC. Amino acids: CASRLSTGTGFFGQETQYF. V gene TRBV2 combines with J gene TRBJ2-5; TRBD1 matches at 7 bases. Germline loops: CDR1 SNHLY, CDR2 FYNNEI. The CDR3 extends over 19 amino acids. The V gene end was trimmed by 8 bases and the J gene end by 1 base; junction bases not matched to a gene: 22. The full variable domain, completed using reference TRBV2 and TRBJ2-5, is EPEVTQTPSHQVTQMGQEVILRCVPISNHLYFYWYRQILGQKVEFLVSFYNNEISEKSEIFDDQFSVERPDGSNFTLKIRSTKLEDSAMYFCASRLSTGTGFFGQETQYFGPGTRLLVL.

V gene TRBV6-5 combines with J gene TRBJ1-2; 7 bases line up with TRBD1. Germline V gives CDR1 MNHEY, CDR2 SVGAGI. V lost 3 bases and J lost 4; bases outside the gene matches: 5. The CDR3 consists of 14 residues. The CDR3 protein is CASSYDRALYGYTF. The CDR3 DNA reads TGTGCCAGCAGTTATGACAGGGCTCTCTATGGCTACACCTTC.

The chain recombines TRBV27 with TRBJ2-3; 14 nucleotides align to TRBD2. In germline, CDR1 is MNHEY, CDR2 SMNVEV (reference sequence). The ends lost 0 bases at V and 4 bases at J; junction bases unmatched: 9. This CDR3 comprises 19 residues. For the CDR3, the DNA is TGTGCCAGCAGTTTATCCGGACTAGCGGGGGGCCGGGGTCCAGATACGCAGTATTTT. This encodes CASSLSGLAGGRGPDTQYF.

The rearrangement uses TRBV19 and TRBJ1-1; TRBD1 might be the D (6 bases). This CDR3 has 13 amino acids. Looked up from germline, CDR1 is LNHDA and CDR2 is SQIVND (reference sequence). V was clipped by 7 bases and J by 5 bases, with 14 bases between them. Here the CDR3 reads CASTKNRGTEAFF. As DNA, the CDR3 is TGTGCCAGTACTAAGAATAGGGGGACTGAAGCTTTCTTT. Based on the CDR3 plus reference TRBV19 and TRBJ1-1, the full variable domain is DGGITQSPKYLFRKEGQNVTLSCEQNLNHDAMYWYRQDPGQGLRLIYYSQIVNDFQKGDIAEGYSVSREKKESFPLTVTSAQKNPTAFYLCASTKNRGTEAFFGQGTRLTVV.

The chain couples TRBV27 to TRBJ1-1, with 7 bases matching TRBD1. Trimming at V came to 3 bases and at J to 4 bases, leaving 11 bases not matched to a gene. The CDR3 is 16 residues long. The germline V gene encodes CDR1 MNHEY and CDR2 SMNVEV (reference sequence). Written as DNA, the CDR3 is TGTGCCAGCAGTTTTTTGACCGCGGACAGGTTCACTGAAGCTTTCTTT. This gives the protein CASSFLTADRFTEAFF.

This clone appeared a few times. V is TRBV6-5 and J is TRBJ1-5, with TRBD1 matching 7 bases. V dropped 6 bases and J dropped 3; count of bases not matched to a gene: 8. The CDR3 is made up of 15 amino acids. Germline V gene sequence: CDR1 MNHEY, CDR2 SVGAGI. This CDR3 is CASRDRDRANQPQHF. In DNA form, the CDR3 reads TGTGCCAGCAGAGACCGCGACAGGGCCAATCAGCCCCAGCATTTT.

The J gene is TRBJ2-5, the V gene TRBV5-1; the match to TRBD2 covers 8 bases. The J segment lost 4 bases and the V segment lost 0 bases, leaving 14 bases of the junction unmatched. Germline loops: CDR1 SGHRS, CDR2 YFSETQ. There are 18 residues in the CDR3. CDR3 loop: CASSLAPGGPFSPETQYF. The CDR3, as DNA: TGCGCCAGCAGCTTGGCCCCGGGGGGGCCATTCTCCCCAGAGACCCAGTACTTC. The whole variable domain, remainder taken from reference TRBV5-1 and TRBJ2-5, is KAGVTQTPRYLIKTRGQQVTLSCSPISGHRSVSWYQQTPGQGLQFLFEYFSETQRNKGNFPGRFSGRQFSNSRSEMNVSTLELGDSALYLCASSLAPGGPFSPETQYFGPGTRLLVL.

This clone was counted once. The chain has TRBV19 and TRBJ1-2; maybe TRBD1 (6 bases). CDR1 LNHDA and CDR2 SQIVND come from the germline V gene (reference sequence). The CDR3 loop spans 11 amino acids. Trimming left V 9 bases short and J 8 bases short, with 13 bases between. DNA for the CDR3: TGTGCCAGCGATACAGGGTTCGGCTACACCTTC. Translation gives CASDTGFGYTF.

This clone was detected only once. The V and J genes are TRBV4-3 and TRBJ1-3; D remains unclear. V dropped 0 bases and J dropped 0 bases, with 9 bases sitting between them. The CDR3 consists of 16 residues. In germline, CDR1 is LGHNA, CDR2 YSLEER. The CDR3 sequence is CASSQDAAGSGNTIYF. CDR3 nucleotide sequence: TGCGCCAGCAGCCAAGATGCGGCGGGCTCTGGAAACACCATATATTTT.

V usage is TRBV5-6 and J usage is TRBJ1-1; D not certain. The V gene's germline CDR1 is SGHDT and CDR2 YYEEEE. The CDR3 extends over 14 amino acids. The V and J ends lost 4 bases and 3 bases respectively, with 13 bases between them. The CDR3 protein is CASSPWLRDTEAFF. The CDR3 coding sequence is TGTGCCAGCAGCCCGTGGTTGCGGGACACTGAAGCTTTCTTT.

The gene calls are TRBV9 and TRBJ1-1, with a weak D call TRBD1 (6 bases). CDR3 size: 14 residues. Germline assignment: CDR1 SGDLS and CDR2 YYNGEE. Trimming removed 0 bases from V and 4 bases from J, with 10 bases in between. The CDR3 nucleotides read TGTGCCAGCAGCGTAGGGGGGCCTGTCACTGAAGCTTTCTTT. This translates into CASSVGGPVTEAFF.

This clone was picked up one time. V usage is TRBV20-1 and J usage is TRBJ2-1; the match to TRBD2 covers 7 bases. The CDR3 has 16 amino acids. CDR1 DFQATT and CDR2 SNEGSKA come from the germline V gene (reference sequence). After removal of 3 bases from V and 6 bases from J, the junction contained 14 bases not matched to a gene. The CDR3 nucleotides are TGCAGTGCTAGTTTAGGAGGGGAGCGGGGTATCAATGAGCAGTTCTTC. It codes for CSASLGGERGINEQFF.

This clone came up a few times. The rearrangement links TRBV20-1 to TRBJ2-1; the D is unclear. Trimming removed 3 bases from V and 8 bases from J, with 5 bases in between. The CDR3 length is 10 residues. The V gene's germline CDR1 is DFQATT and CDR2 SNEGSKA (reference sequence). In nucleotides, the CDR3 is TGCAGTGCTAGCAGCGATGAGCAGTTCTTC. The encoded protein is CSASSDEQFF.

This rearrangement joins TRBV11-2 to TRBJ1-2, with a weak D call TRBD1 (5 bases). In germline, CDR1 is SGHAT, CDR2 FQNNGV. The V end lost 5 bases, the J end lost 7 bases, and 14 bases lay between the germline ends. This CDR3 is built from 13 residues. Here the CDR3 DNA reads TGTGCCAGCAGCACCACTCAGGGAGGTGGCTACACCTTC. Protein: CASSTTQGGGYTF.

The V and J genes are TRBV5-1 and TRBJ1-6; tentatively, D is TRBD1 (5 bases). The CDR3 is 15 residues long. Trimming left V 4 bases short and J 7 bases short, with 15 bases between. Germline-derived CDR1 and CDR2 are SGHRS and YFSETQ. CDR3 bases: TGCGCCAGCAGCGTCACGGGGGAGGCCAATTCACCCCTCCACTTT. Its protein is CASSVTGEANSPLHF.

This clone has more than one count but fewer than ten. The rearrangement uses TRBV7-4 and TRBJ2-7; 11 bases are a match to TRBD2. With 1 base clipped from V and 4 bases from J, the junction kept 6 bases outside the gene matches. In germline, CDR1 is SGHVT, CDR2 SQSDAQ. This CDR3 spans 16 amino acids. The CDR3 sequence: CASSLEPPSGRYEQYF. Written as DNA, the CDR3 is TGTGCCAGCAGCTTAGAGCCTCCTAGCGGGAGGTACGAGCAGTACTTC.

The genes are TRBV6-5 and TRBJ1-6, with D perhaps matching TRBD1 (5 bases). Looked up from germline, CDR1 is MNHEY and CDR2 is SVGAGI. Trimming removed 8 bases from V and 10 bases from J, with 18 bases in between. The CDR3 sequence is 14 residues long. In nucleotides, the CDR3 is TGTGCCAGCCTGGGACTGCGAGGGATATCACCCCTCCACTTT. This gives the protein CASLGLRGISPLHF.

This chain joins TRBV20-1 and TRBJ1-1; D is ambiguous. This CDR3 comprises 11 residues. Trimming removed 2 bases from V and 4 bases from J, with 5 bases in between. Germline V gene data show CDR1 as DFQATT and CDR2 as SNEGSKA (reference sequence). Here the CDR3 reads CSARPSTEAFF. The CDR3 DNA sequence: TGCAGTGCTAGACCTAGCACTGAAGCTTTCTTT.

The chain couples TRBV5-5 to TRBJ2-7, with no clear D. V shed 0 bases and J shed 1 base, with 17 bases lying between them. The CDR3 is made up of 17 amino acids. CDR1 and CDR2 (germline): SGHKS, YYEKEE (reference sequence). The CDR3 region has the DNA TGTGCCAGCAGCTTGGGCCGGGTCCGAGATGGTTCCTACGAGCAGTACTTC. Its translation: CASSLGRVRDGSYEQYF.

This chain connects TRBV7-3 to TRBJ2-1; 10 nucleotides match TRBD2. The CDR3 has 15 residues. CDR1 is SGHTA and CDR2 is FQGTGA in the germline V gene. J lost 6 bases, V lost 1 base, and 3 bases had no gene match. The CDR3 spells CASSLRLAGVNEQFF. DNA of the CDR3: TGTGCCAGCAGCTTAAGGCTAGCGGGGGTCAATGAGCAGTTCTTC.

V usage is TRBV6-5 and J usage is TRBJ1-3; D not resolved. V was clipped by 6 bases and J by 1 base, with 7 bases between them. The germline gives CDR1 MNHEY, CDR2 SVGAGI. The CDR3 is made up of 13 amino acids. The CDR3 reads CASSAQSGNTIYF. The CDR3 bases are TGTGCCAGCAGCGCTCAGTCTGGAAACACCATATATTTT.

On this clone: The sample carries other DNA sequences with the same CDR3. The chain joins TRBV3-1 (or the pseudogene TRBV3-2) to TRBJ2-7; 8 bases are shared with TRBD2. Germline CDR1 LGHDT, CDR2 YNNKEL (reference sequence). V shed 1 base and J 1 base; nucleotides not matched to a gene: 0. The CDR3 contains 14 residues. The CDR3 loop reads CASSQAGGSYEQYF. In DNA form, the CDR3 reads TGTGCCAGCAGCCAAGCGGGGGGGTCCTACGAGCAGTACTTC.

This rearrangement joins TRBV6-5 to TRBJ1-2; 7 nucleotides line up with TRBD1. Looked up from germline, CDR1 is MNHEY and CDR2 is SVGAGI. The CDR3 sequence is 11 residues long. The CDR3 protein is CTTGSRSGYTF. In nucleotides, the CDR3 is TGTACGACAGGGTCCCGGTCTGGCTACACCTTC.

The V call is TRBV5-5, the J call TRBJ1-2; D call uncertain. With 2 bases removed from V and 0 bases from J, the gap between germline ends came to 11 bases. Germline CDR1 is SGHKS and CDR2 is YYEKEE (reference sequence). The CDR3 is 15 residues long. The CDR3 here is CASSFQNSPNYGYTF. The CDR3 nucleotides are TGTGCCAGCAGCTTCCAGAACAGCCCTAACTATGGCTACACCTTC.

The V and J genes are TRBV5-1 and TRBJ2-6; D might be TRBD2 (8 bases). Germline CDR1 is SGHRS and CDR2 is YFSETQ. V gave up 7 bases and J gave up 0 bases, with 23 bases separating them. CDR3 length: 19 residues. Written as DNA, the CDR3 is TGCGCCAGCTCATCCGGGAGGGGGCCAAATAGCTCTGGGGCCAACGTCCTGACTTTC. This gives the protein CASSSGRGPNSSGANVLTF. Complete variable domain (other parts from reference TRBV5-1 and TRBJ2-6): KAGVTQTPRYLIKTRGQQVTLSCSPISGHRSVSWYQQTPGQGLQFLFEYFSETQRNKGNFPGRFSGRQFSNSRSEMNVSTLELGDSALYLCASSSGRGPNSSGANVLTFGAGSRLTVL.

V and J are TRBV7-2 and TRBJ2-3, with 8 bases that match TRBD2. This CDR3 spans 17 amino acids. Germline V gene data show CDR1 as SGHTA and CDR2 as FQGNSA. With V trimmed by 0 bases and J by 8 bases, 13 bases remained unmatched. The CDR3 region has the DNA TGTGCCAGCAGCTTAGCAGCTAGCGGGCTCGGGAGGGGTACGCAGTATTTT. Its protein product is CASSLAASGLGRGTQYF. Drawing the rest from reference TRBV7-2 and TRBJ2-3, the complete variable domain is GAGVSQSPSNKVTEKGKDVELRCDPISGHTALYWYRQSLGQGLEFLIYFQGNSAPDKSGLPSDRFSAERTGGSVSTLTIQRTQQEDSAVYLCASSLAASGLGRGTQYFGPGTRLTVL.